The T cell receptor beta chain described here comes from a study of cytomegalovirus exposure and HLA in healthy donors. Trimming took 4 bases from V and 13 from J, leaving 14 bases between them. The CDR3 is 12 residues long. Germline CDR1 is SGHRS and CDR2 is YFSETQ. General study points: CMV antigen specificity of three CMV-associated chains was confirmed in vitro. A further, later analysis showed that HLA-associated TCR beta chains (compared with equally common others) were more clonally expanded.

Each of the donors was a healthy bone marrow donor. As regards this clone: The target antigen is unknown.

Amplification used 60 Vbeta primers and 13 Jbeta primers. The assay was immunoSEQ multiplex PCR, and TCRdb's table has in-frame clones only and misses some. The sample records 150,000 to 180,000 clones, around 72% being singletons. This clonotype was obtained from a young man in good health and CMV-seronegative. Sample: PBMCs. The J gene is TRBJ2-2, the V gene TRBV5-1; D might be TRBD1 (5 bases). CDR3 region: CASSLGRQRLFF. In DNA, the CDR3 is TGCGCCAGCAGCCTAGGACGACAGAGGCTGTTTTTT.